This T cell receptor beta chain emerged from a study of cytomegalovirus exposure and HLA in healthy donors. Broader study findings: Generally TCR sequences proved uncommon, though certain public TCRs appeared in numerous donors.

In the PCR, 60 Vbeta and 13 Jbeta primers were used. Method: immunoSEQ multiplex PCR; TCRdb's copy keeps in-frame clones and lacks some. The table has 150,000 to 200,000 clones, more than 60% seen once; the top ten hold 3.5% to 5%. In the case of this clone: Its antigen is not identified.

Trimming removed 4 bases from V and 0 bases from J, with 2 bases in between. Germline CDR1 and CDR2: SGHRS and YFSETQ. The CDR3 runs 11 residues. This receptor was identified in a man aged 35-49 years in good health and CMV-seronegative. The V and J genes are TRBV5-1 and TRBJ2-7; D is unclear. The sequenced sample consisted of PBMCs. The DNA for the CDR3 is TGCGCCAGCAGCCACTCCTACGAGCAGTACTTC. It yields the protein CASSHSYEQYF.